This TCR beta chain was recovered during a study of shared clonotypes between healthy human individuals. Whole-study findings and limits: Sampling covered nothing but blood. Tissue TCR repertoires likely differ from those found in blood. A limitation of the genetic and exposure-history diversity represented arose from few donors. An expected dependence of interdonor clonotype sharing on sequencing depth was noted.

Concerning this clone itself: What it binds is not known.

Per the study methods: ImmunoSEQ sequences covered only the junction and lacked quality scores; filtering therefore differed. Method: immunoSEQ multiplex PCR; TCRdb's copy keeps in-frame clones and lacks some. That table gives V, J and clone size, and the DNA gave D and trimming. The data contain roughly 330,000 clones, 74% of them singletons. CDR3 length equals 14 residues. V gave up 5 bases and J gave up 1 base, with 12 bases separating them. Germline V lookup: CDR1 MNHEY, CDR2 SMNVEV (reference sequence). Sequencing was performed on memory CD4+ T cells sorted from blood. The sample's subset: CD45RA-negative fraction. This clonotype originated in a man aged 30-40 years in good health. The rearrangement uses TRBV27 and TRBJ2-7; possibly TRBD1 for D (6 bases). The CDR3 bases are TGTGCCAGCAGTCCAGACAGGATATCCTACGAGCAGTACTTC. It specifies CASSPDRISYEQYF.